This T cell receptor beta chain was observed in a study of T-cell reconstitution after alpha-beta-depleted transplantation in children. This CDR3 has 14 amino acids. Trimming cost V 6 bases and J 4 bases, with 16 bases left between them. General study points: T-cell numbers and diversity, one year after transplant, stemmed largely from T cells that were newly produced. About two months after transplant, alpha-beta T cells reportedly came from several hundred expanded graft clones.

A remark on this clonotype: Antigen: not known.

Preparation of the TCRbeta library was carried out with unique molecular identifiers. TCRdb reprocessed the PCR reads via MiXCR and lists one record per CDR3 protein. The sample includes nearly 200,000 distinct CDR3 sequences, about 6% seen only once; the top ten take about 5%. The chain recombines TRBV12-3 or TRBV12-4 with TRBJ2-7; D is undetermined. The clonotype was recovered from a girl under three years old with combined immunodeficiency, due to receive a stem cell transplant. This sample comprised PBMCs, obtained before TCRalphabeta/CD19-depleted stem cell transplant. The CDR3 DNA follows: TGTGCCAGCAGCTCGCCCGAGCGTGGGTACGAGCAGTACTTC. Protein sequence: CASSSPERGYEQYF.